This TCR beta chain was sequenced during a study of a mutant IDH1 vaccine in newly diagnosed glioma. Study information: Beginning 4-6 weeks after radiotherapy alone, or with temozolomide cycles, vaccination took place. General study findings and limits: Pseudoprogression apparently tracked independently of changes in top peripheral T cell clonotypes. Among all patients, vaccine-induced immune responses occurred in 85% to 95%.

Sequenced by immunoSEQ multiplex PCR; TCRdb stores in-frame clones only, minus some. The sample carries 20,000 to 25,000 clones, about four fifths recorded once. Comment on this clone: Its antigen is undetermined.

Time point given: week 23, last vaccination. Topical imiquimod accompanied each vaccine dose, which consisted of 300 ug of mutant IDH1 20-mer peptide. The sequence was obtained from a man under 40 with glioma. Sequencing was performed on PBMCs, taken from a glioma patient whose treatment included an IDH1 peptide vaccine.

CDR3: CATSRDRGRLGNTIYF. For the CDR3, the DNA is TGTGCCACCAGCAGAGATCGGGGCAGGCTCGGAAACACCATATATTTT. J is TRBJ1-3 and V is TRBV15; the D gene is possibly TRBD1 (5 bases). V dropped 0 bases and J dropped 4 bases, with 13 bases sitting between them. The CDR3 is made up of 16 amino acids. From germline, CDR1 is LNHNV and CDR2 YYDKDF (reference sequence).